The T cell receptor beta chain under discussion was sequenced for a study of cytomegalovirus exposure and HLA in healthy donors (dated by TCRdb to the late 2010s). Describing the broader study: An earlier analysis of approximately 600 of the donors reported about 250 Gb of sequence data and some 120 million unique TCR beta sequences from 150 million to 200 million T cells. In a later genetic analysis, genome-wide SNP genotypes for about 55% of the roughly 700 donors were used, and that subset was treated as a discovery cohort. Rather than using new phenotypic data, the later analysis identified candidate immune exposures from TCR beta sequences and from how often those sequences occurred across donors. HLA typing covered class I and class II loci at four-digit resolution. An early release that covered more than 550 HLA-typed donors contained approximately 300 gigabases of sequencing data and around 85 million unique TCR sequences. Because of strong linkage in the cohort, roughly five DR-DQ haplotypes were treated as single units for association and clustering. Donor age, sex, ethnicity and CMV serostatus were collected together with the repertoire data. Along with the roughly 670-subject first cohort, a separate validation cohort of over a hundred different subjects was used. A later analysis re-examined previously published TCR beta repertoires from over 500 donors and added high-resolution HLA genotyping to investigate patterns of TCR occurrence. Every repertoire in the discovery cohort had been generated on one and the same sequencing platform. The aim of the study was to test whether cataloging public T cell receptors could identify signatures of past pathogen exposure. To decide whether each TCR beta V gene segment behaved as functional or pseudogenic, an earlier analysis of approximately 590 of the donors relied on high-throughput TCR beta sequencing. The number of typed donors differed by locus: 629-630 for A, B, C, DRB1 and DQB1; 522 for DQA1; 606 for DPA1; and 400 to 480 for DPB1. Of the roughly 390 genotyped donors, less than 85% were placed in the genetic ancestry cluster associated with self-reported Caucasian donors. The study profiled the T cell repertoires of fewer than 850 subjects by immunosequencing and related them to cytomegalovirus serostatus. Among some 410 genotyped donors of the cohort, an average of roughly 230,000 unique TCR beta nucleotide sequences was sequenced per donor, of which about 20% were non-productive. To predict cytomegalovirus infection status, the study brought together high-throughput TCR immunosequencing, statistical association of individual TCRs with disease status, and machine learning.

The CDR3, cysteine through phenylalanine, is 14 amino acids long. CDR3 DNA is the only sequence kept; it has 42 bases, read in frame from the first base. Deletion took 5 bases off V and 4 bases off J, with a span of 12 bases between the germline ends. The germline V gene supplies CDR1 SGDLS and CDR2 YYNGEE. The cohort was made up of approximately 670 healthy bone marrow donors. At the time of sampling, every cohort member was nominally healthy, though immune exposures that went unrecorded were likely present. The donor was CMV seronegative and was included in the group of around 320 seronegative cohort members. Every donor gave a peripheral blood sample, and the peripheral blood mononuclear cells from that sample were used for TCR beta sequencing. Genomic DNA extraction from the blood cell samples was performed with the Qiagen DNeasy Blood Extraction Kit. The library was generated by the immunoSEQ multiplex PCR assay. A mixture of 60 forward primers for TCR Vbeta segments and 13 reverse primers for TCR Jbeta segments was used in the multiplex PCR. A multiplex PCR assay on genomic DNA amplified the CDR3 region of rearranged TCR beta genes. The amplified TCR beta libraries were sequenced on the Illumina HiSeq System as 87-base-pair reads. The authors processed their data as follows. In a later analysis, tens of millions of unique TCR beta chains were counted across the 500 to 850 repertoires, and around 10 million of these chains were shared by at least two donors. Raw reads were error-corrected and collapsed into unique sequences with a nearest-neighbor algorithm that merged closely related sequences to remove PCR and sequencing errors. To assign V, D and J gene segments, CDR3 sequences were aligned to IMGT reference sequences. Each retained sequence needed at least a six-nucleotide match to both a V gene segment and a J gene segment. A rearrangement was called productive if the CDR3 had no stop codons and remained in frame with V and J, and every other rearrangement was called non-productive. CDR3 was defined according to IMGT convention as the region running from the second conserved V-encoded cysteine to the conserved J-encoded phenylalanine. The earlier analysis of some 600 of the donors excluded sequences that lacked an unambiguous match to a single V gene segment. In an earlier analysis of about 590 of the donors, a V segment was called functional when productive rearrangements were above 56.7%, and segregating when the standard deviation between donors exceeded 5%. A statistical classification framework was built for diagnosing cytomegalovirus status from the catalog of TCR beta chain sequences. In a later analysis, V and J genes were assigned by comparing TCR nucleotide sequences against IMGT/GENE-DB human TR gene sequences. The TCRdist pipeline was used in a later analysis to assign CDR3 sequences and most-parsimonious VDJ recombination scenarios. In a later analysis, every TCR beta chain was defined by the combination of its CDR3 amino acid sequence and its V-gene family, and reads without a unique V-gene family were dropped. In a later analysis, 500 to 700 highly shared, low-generation-probability nucleotide sequences were removed to address suspected cross-contamination and a sequencing artifact. In a later analysis, a clonal expansion index was calculated for each public chain from normalized within-repertoire ranks of inferred template counts. In a later analysis, generation probabilities were computed using a VDJ recombination model fitted to out-of-frame rearrangements, and the results were checked against IGoR. A later analysis scored TCR-TCR, TCR-HLA and TCR-CMV co-occurrence with hypergeometric tests, applying a repertoire-size bias correction to TCR pairs. False discovery rates were estimated in a later analysis by permuting HLA or CMV assignments 20 times. In a later analysis, co-occurring TCRs were grouped using DBSCAN, and TCRdist sequence similarity was added for clustering within HLA-allele-positive subsets. Repertoires with fewer than 30,000 or more than 120,000 public chains were left out of co-occurrence clustering, as were roughly five repertoires with anomalous nucleotide sharing. TCRdb retrieved this table from immuneACCESS and kept in-frame rearrangements only. Not all clones are present; in checked studies, unresolved V genes account for under half, and no reason is known for the remainder. The D gene and trimming were derived from the DNA, and the V and J assignments and clone size from that table. The sample table holds about 140,000 clones. About 2.2% of the sample is held by the ten biggest clonotypes.

A note on this clone: There is no known antigen for this receptor.

Overall results and qualifications from the work: When HLA alleles, especially DR and DQ, strongly co-occurred, attributing TCR associations to individual alleles was difficult. The classifier was reported to diagnose cytomegalovirus status with high specificity and sensitivity in both the original cohort and the validation cohort. In a later genetic analysis, fewer N-insertions in productive TCRs were reported among donors in an Asian-associated ancestry cluster than the roughly 640-donor mean. Because HLA typing was missing for some donors at each locus, association tests included only the typed subset. The 87-base-pair reads could not distinguish some IMGT-functional V segments, including TRBV6-2 and TRBV6-3, so those segments were excluded. A group of highly shared sequence variants was considered likely to be a technical artifact of the sequencing pipeline. A few of the identified cytomegalovirus-associated TCR beta chains were confirmed in vitro to be specific for cytomegalovirus antigens. The authors suggested that the approach could potentially be generalized to other disease states and immunological phenotypes. Broadly in line with IMGT annotations, most TCR beta V segments showed up in productive rearrangements about 90% or about 30% of the time in an earlier analysis of a few hundred of the donors. In a later analysis, HLA-associated TCR beta chains showed more clonal expansion and lower generation probabilities than non-associated chains that were equally common. Sequencing depth was assumed to be roughly uniform across donors in the presence/absence analyses, though that assumption may not hold. Most CMV-associated TCR beta chains appeared to be HLA-restricted in a later analysis, and the HLA associations seemed to be driven largely by CMV exposure. Most TCR sequences were seen in very few donors, while some public TCRs were found in many individuals. A further reported finding was that TCR beta sequences accurately predicted the HLA-A and HLA-B alleles for most subjects in the first cohort. Because counts were too low, seventeen rarely observed V segments, including chromosome 9 orphons, were left out of the earlier analysis of approximately 580 of the donors. CMV serostatus was the only immune exposure information available for the cohort. In a later genetic analysis, a missense DCLRE1C variant was associated with V-gene and J-gene trimming of TCR beta chains, and the association was replicated in an independent cohort. The cohort was sequenced for TCR beta chains only, and without alpha or paired-chain data the features that could be detected were limited. Specific HLA alleles were associated with 18,000 or so TCR beta sequences at a false discovery rate of 0.05 in a later analysis. In the study, about 150 TCR beta chains were listed as associated with cytomegalovirus. According to a later analysis, TCR association rates differed among HLA loci, with DRB1 alleles showing the most associated TCRs and HLA-C alleles showing the fewest. In a later analysis, several top co-occurrence clusters were reported to appear linked to parvovirus B19, influenza, CMV and Epstein-Barr virus. Linkage disequilibrium might explain the correlated functional status among segregating V segments, but an unknown experimental factor could not be ruled out.

This sequence originates from a woman between 18 and 29 years old in good health and CMV-seronegative. The V and J segments used are TRBV9 and TRBJ2-2; no confident D gene assignment can be made. The sequencing input was PBMCs. DNA sequence: TGTGCCAGCAGTCTTATTAGTTCCACCGGGGAGCTGTTTTTT. Protein translation: CASSLISSTGELFF.